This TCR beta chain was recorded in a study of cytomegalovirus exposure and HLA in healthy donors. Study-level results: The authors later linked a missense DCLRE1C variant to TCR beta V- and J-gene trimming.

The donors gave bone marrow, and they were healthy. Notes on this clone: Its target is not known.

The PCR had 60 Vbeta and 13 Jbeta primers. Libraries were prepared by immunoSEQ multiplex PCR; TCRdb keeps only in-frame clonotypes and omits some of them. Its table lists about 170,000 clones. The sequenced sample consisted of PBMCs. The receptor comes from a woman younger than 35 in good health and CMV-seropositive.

CDR3 in amino acids: CASSIGRAGDEQYF. In DNA, the CDR3 is TGTGCCAGCAGCATCGGGAGGGCTGGGGACGAGCAGTACTTC. The chain is built from TRBV7-3 and TRBJ2-7; 8 bases align to TRBD2. The CDR3 length is 14 residues. Germline lookup yields CDR1 SGHTA and CDR2 FQGTGA. V shed 5 bases, J shed 5 bases, and the junction held 8 bases outside the gene matches.